The 2 T cell receptor beta chains below all came from one sample that was sequenced in a study of beta chain features in type 1 diabetes. Overall study results and limits: Among patients with Type 1 diabetes, TCRB CDR3s were moderately but significantly shorter in every one of the four CD4+ subsets.

Of the isolated RNA, all was reverse transcribed, and so the sequenced material was expressed TCRB transcripts. The assay was immunoSEQ multiplex PCR, and TCRdb's table has in-frame clones only and misses some. The table lists about 640,000 clones, roughly 12% of them singletons, with 0.09% to 0.15% in the top ten. These receptors lack a known antigen. The sample comprised naive CD4+ T cells from blood. These receptors came from a man aged 30-40 years with type 1 diabetes.

This clone was counted only a few times. The chain links TRBV6-5 to TRBJ1-6; D is ambiguous. In germline, CDR1 is MNHEY, CDR2 SVGAGI. Trimming cost V 0 bases and J 7 bases, with 7 bases left between them. The CDR3 sequence is 14 residues long. Here the CDR3 DNA reads TGTGCCAGCAGTTACTCTTCACGGAATTCACCCCTCCACTTT. Translating gives CASSYSSRNSPLHF.

This clone was seen just once. The chain couples TRBV2 to TRBJ1-5, with TRBD1 as a possible D gene (6 bases). From germline, CDR1 is SNHLY and CDR2 FYNNEI. Trimming removed 5 bases from V and 7 bases from J, with 18 bases in between. The CDR3 loop spans 15 amino acids. The CDR3 protein is CASSPLDSGRQPQHF. CDR3 nucleotides: TGTGCCAGCAGTCCCCTGGACAGCGGGCGGCAGCCCCAGCATTTT.